This passage covers 9 T cell receptor beta chains from one sample sequenced in a study of identical twins. TCRdb reanalysed the 5' RACE reads using MiXCR and keeps one entry per CDR3 protein. This table holds 310,000 or so distinct CDR3 sequences, under 9% found once. These same data were also listed under a study on yellow fever vaccine responses in identical twins.

Sequenced material: memory (CD45RO+) T cells sorted from blood. The receptors were gathered from a young woman in good health.

This clonotype came up a few times. This chain links TRBV16 with TRBJ2-4, with TRBD2 as a possible D gene (6 bases). The length of the CDR3 is 12 residues. Germline values: CDR1 KGHSY, CDR2 FQNENV. Trimming removed 0 bases from V and 15 bases from J, with 12 bases in between. The CDR3 DNA is TGTGCCAGCAGCCAATCGGCGGGGTCTTGGTACTTC. As protein: CASSQSAGSWYF.

Comment on this clonotype: With a much larger clone just one base away, this may be a read error. The chain couples TRBV3-1 to TRBJ2-7, with D possibly being TRBD2 (6 bases). The germline CDR1 and CDR2 sequences are LGHDT and YNNKEL (reference sequence). The CDR3 is 15 amino acids. The CDR3 region is CDSSSLWGVPYEQYF. DNA of the CDR3: TGTGACAGCAGCAGTTTATGGGGGGTTCCCTACGAGCAGTACTTC.

This clonotype occurred many times. The CDR3 reads CSARDLRDPRETQYF. The CDR3 DNA reads TGCAGTGCTAGAGATCTTCGGGACCCGAGAGAGACCCAGTACTTC. The chain joins TRBV20-1 to TRBJ2-5, with D possibly called TRBD1 or TRBD2 (5 bases each). This CDR3 comprises 15 residues. Deletions cut 0 bases from V and 4 bases from J, with 15 bases between. Germline CDR1 and CDR2: DFQATT and SNEGSKA (reference sequence).

This chain joins TRBV5-6 and TRBJ2-3; TRBD1 matches at 7 bases. The germline gives CDR1 SGHDT, CDR2 YYEEEE. The CDR3 has 17 residues. With V trimmed by 4 bases and J by 3 bases, 14 bases remained unmatched. The CDR3 DNA reads as TGTGCCAGCAGCCACAAGACGAACAGGGGAAGTACAGATACGCAGTATTTT. Translation: CASSHKTNRGSTDTQYF.

Many counts were recorded for this clonotype. The chain carries TRBV12-3 or TRBV12-4 and TRBJ2-1; the D is unclear. V was cut by 11 bases and J by 3 bases, with 29 bases left in between. The CDR3 covers 18 residues. The CDR3 protein is CAFSLSPPPRPLYNEQFF. The CDR3 DNA is TGTGCCTTCAGTTTATCCCCGCCTCCGCGCCCCCTCTACAATGAGCAGTTCTTC.

The rearrangement joins TRBV20-1 to TRBJ1-1; the match to TRBD1 covers 8 bases. There are 14 residues in the CDR3. The V segment lost 2 bases and the J segment 0 bases; nucleotides outside the gene matches: 2. Looked up from germline, CDR1 is DFQATT and CDR2 is SNEGSKA (reference sequence). CDR3 amino acids: CSARRTGMNTEAFF. CDR3 DNA: TGCAGTGCTAGAAGGACAGGGATGAACACTGAAGCTTTCTTT.

The V gene is TRBV14, the J gene TRBJ2-2, with a possible D match to TRBD1 (5 bases). CDR3 size: 14 residues. The V and J ends lost 2 bases and 6 bases respectively, with 10 bases between them. Germline V gives CDR1 SGHDN, CDR2 FVKESK. CDR3 residues: CASSQFSRAGELFF. The DNA for the CDR3 is TGTGCCAGCAGCCAATTTAGCAGGGCCGGGGAGCTGTTTTTT.

This clonotype was detected ten times or more. The chain uses TRBV5-1 and TRBJ2-2, with 7 bases that match TRBD1. Germline trimming cut 4 bases from V and 2 bases from J; bases unmatched to any gene: 8. Germline CDR1 SGHRS, CDR2 YFSETQ. CDR3 length: 16 amino acids. The CDR3 DNA is TGCGCCAGCAGCGCCTCCGGGACAGCTAACACCGGGGAGCTGTTTTTT. Translated, it gives CASSASGTANTGELFF.

J is TRBJ1-5 and V is TRBV5-3; D remains ambiguous. TRBV5-3 is an open reading frame, and its role is uncertain. The CDR3 totals 11 residues. Trimming removed 1 base from V and 6 bases from J, with 2 bases in between. The CDR3: CARSLSQPQHF. The DNA of the CDR3 is TGTGCCAGAAGCTTGAGTCAGCCCCAGCATTTT.